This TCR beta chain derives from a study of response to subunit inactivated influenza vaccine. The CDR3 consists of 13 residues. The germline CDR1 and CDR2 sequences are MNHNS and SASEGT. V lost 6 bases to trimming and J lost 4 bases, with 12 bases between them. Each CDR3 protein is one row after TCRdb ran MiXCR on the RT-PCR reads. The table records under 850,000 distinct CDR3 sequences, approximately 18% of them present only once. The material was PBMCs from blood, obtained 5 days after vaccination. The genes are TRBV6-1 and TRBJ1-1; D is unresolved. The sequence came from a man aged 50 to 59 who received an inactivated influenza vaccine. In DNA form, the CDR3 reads TGTGCCAGCAGCCGGCCGGTTGGCACTGAAGCTTTCTTT. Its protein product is CASSRPVGTEAFF.